The clone carrying this T cell receptor beta chain was seen ten or more times. Its specificity is not known. Genomic DNA acted as the template from which TCR beta VDJ combination and CDR3 sequence profiling were carried out. TCRdb used MiXCR to reprocess the reads, holding one entry per CDR3 protein. The sample lists hundreds of thousands of distinct CDR3 sequences, 40% to 60% occurring once. Selection for sequencing was limited to patients who had shown CD8+CD57+ cell expansion by flow cytometry. With no exception, the patients had severe acquired aplastic anemia. CDR1 and CDR2 (germline): MNHNS, SASEGT. The CDR3 covers 10 residues. V was cut by 6 bases and J by 7 bases, with 6 bases left in between. This sample stems from a study of CD8+CD57+ T cells in acquired aplastic anemia. Study-level results: No significant difference in CD8+ Simpson's diversity was found between patients and controls.

The TCR originated in a human donor with aplastic anemia. The chain carries TRBV6-1 and TRBJ1-1; no clear D. Sequenced input: sorted CD4+, CD8+, or CD8+CD57+ T cells (not recorded which) from PBMCs. CDR3 region: CASRTIEAFF. The CDR3 DNA is TGTGCCAGCAGAACGATTGAAGCTTTCTTT.